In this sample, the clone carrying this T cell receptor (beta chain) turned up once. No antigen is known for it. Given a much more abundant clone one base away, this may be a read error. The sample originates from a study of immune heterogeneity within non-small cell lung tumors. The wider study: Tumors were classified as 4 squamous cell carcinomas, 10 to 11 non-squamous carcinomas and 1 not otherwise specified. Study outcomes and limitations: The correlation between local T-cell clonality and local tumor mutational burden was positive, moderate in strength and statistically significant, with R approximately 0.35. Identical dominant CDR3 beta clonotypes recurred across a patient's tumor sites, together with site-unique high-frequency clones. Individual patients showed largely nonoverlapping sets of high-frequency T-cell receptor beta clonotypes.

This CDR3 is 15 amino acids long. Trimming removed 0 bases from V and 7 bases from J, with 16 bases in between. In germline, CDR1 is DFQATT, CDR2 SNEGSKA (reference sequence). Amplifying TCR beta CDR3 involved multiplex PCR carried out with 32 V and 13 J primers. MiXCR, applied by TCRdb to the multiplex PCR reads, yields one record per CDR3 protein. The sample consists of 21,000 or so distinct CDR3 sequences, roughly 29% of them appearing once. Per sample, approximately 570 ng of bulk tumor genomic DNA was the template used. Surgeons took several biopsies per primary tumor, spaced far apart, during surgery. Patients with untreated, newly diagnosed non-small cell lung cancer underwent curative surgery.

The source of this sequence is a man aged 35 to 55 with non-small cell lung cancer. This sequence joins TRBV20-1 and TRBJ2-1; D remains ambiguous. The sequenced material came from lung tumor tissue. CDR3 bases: TGCAGTGCTAGAGATCCGCAGACCAGTAGAAATGAGCAGTTCTTC. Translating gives CSARDPQTSRNEQFF.